This entry is about one T cell receptor (beta chain). The antigen remains unidentified. This entry is derived from a study of response to subunit inactivated influenza vaccine. The study's findings and limits: There was a suggestion from the authors that each seasonal influenza vaccination recruits few new T cells.

MiXCR was run by TCRdb on the RT-PCR reads, yielding one entry per CDR3 protein. The sample has about 780,000 distinct CDR3 sequences, around a sixth seen once. Germline V gives CDR1 MNHNS, CDR2 SASEGT. The CDR3 extends over 14 amino acids. V lost 6 bases to trimming and J lost 7 bases; unmatched junction nucleotides: 8. This chain links TRBV6-1 with TRBJ2-2; TRBD1 aligns across 7 bases. This clonotype was sampled from a man aged 50 to 60 who received an inactivated influenza vaccine. This specimen was PBMCs from blood, taken around 5 days after vaccination. The CDR3: CASRLDRAGGELFF. CDR3 nucleotide sequence: TGTGCCAGCAGACTTGACAGGGCCGGCGGGGAGCTGTTTTTT.